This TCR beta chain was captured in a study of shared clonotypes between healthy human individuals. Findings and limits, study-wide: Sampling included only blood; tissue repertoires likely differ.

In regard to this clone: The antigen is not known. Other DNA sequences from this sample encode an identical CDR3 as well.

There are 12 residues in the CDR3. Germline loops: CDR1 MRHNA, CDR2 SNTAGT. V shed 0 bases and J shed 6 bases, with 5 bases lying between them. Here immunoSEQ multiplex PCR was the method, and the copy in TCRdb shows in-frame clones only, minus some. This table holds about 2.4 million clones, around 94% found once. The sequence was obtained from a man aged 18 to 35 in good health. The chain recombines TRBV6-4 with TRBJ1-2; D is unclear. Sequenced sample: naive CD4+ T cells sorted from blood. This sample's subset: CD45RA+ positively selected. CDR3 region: CASSDSGNGYTF. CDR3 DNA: TGTGCCAGCAGTGACTCGGGCAATGGCTACACCTTC.